These 17 T cell receptor beta chains came from one sample sequenced in a study of OX40 agonist ivuxolimab in advanced cancers. Using immunoSEQ multiplex PCR, the repertoire was profiled, and TCRdb retains in-frame clones only, with some absent. The sample has some 63,000 clones, 70% to 90% seen once. The source material was CD4+ or CD8+ T cells sorted from blood, sampled in a trial of the OX40 agonist ivuxolimab. Source of these receptors: an adult with an advanced solid tumor such as melanoma, head and neck, liver or kidney cancer.

This chain links TRBV7-9 with TRBJ2-3; 9 bases are a match to TRBD2. The germline V gene encodes CDR1 SEHNR and CDR2 FQNEAQ (reference sequence). Trimming cost V 4 bases and J 3 bases; bases outside gene matches: 5. CDR3 length: 15 residues. In DNA, the CDR3 is TGTGCCAGCAGCTCGAACCTAGCGGGGACAGATACGCAGTATTTT. Translation gives CASSSNLAGTDTQYF.

The chain links TRBV19 to TRBJ2-3, with 8 bases matching TRBD1. Per germline, CDR1 LNHDA and CDR2 SQIVND (reference sequence). The junction had 6 bases not matched to a gene; V was cut back by 5 bases and J by 8 bases. This CDR3 contains 13 residues. This chain's CDR3 is CASSDRGRGTQYF. The CDR3 DNA reads TGTGCCAGTAGTGACAGGGGTAGGGGTACGCAGTATTTT.

This chain links TRBV10-2 with TRBJ1-5; D gene uncertain. CDR3 size: 12 residues. V shed 7 bases and J shed 4 bases, with 8 bases lying between them. Looked up from germline, CDR1 is WSHSY and CDR2 is SAAADI. The CDR3 loop reads CASTETNQPQHF. DNA for the CDR3: TGCGCCAGCACGGAAACGAATCAGCCCCAGCATTTT.

The chain combines TRBV4-1 with TRBJ2-3; D uncertain. The length of the CDR3 is 16 residues. V lost 1 base, J lost 2 bases, and 13 bases lay in between. Germline V gene data show CDR1 as MGHRA and CDR2 as YSYEKL. Here the CDR3 DNA reads TGCGCCAGCAGCCAAGTCTTCCGAGCTTCCACAGATACGCAGTATTTT. Amino acids: CASSQVFRASTDTQYF.

The chain is built from TRBV6-1 and TRBJ1-5; no definite D call. This CDR3 is built from 15 residues. V lost 3 bases to trimming and J lost 2 bases, with 11 bases between them. Germline CDR1 and CDR2: MNHNS and SASEGT. In nucleotides, the CDR3 is TGTGCCAGCAGTGATAATTACTCCGGCAATCAGCCCCAGCATTTT. Its protein is CASSDNYSGNQPQHF.

The chain couples TRBV28 to TRBJ1-2; no firm D call. The CDR3 spans 14 residues. Trimming removed 6 bases at V and 2 bases at J, with 13 bases between. The germline V gene encodes CDR1 MDHEN and CDR2 SYDVKM. In nucleotides, the CDR3 is TGTGCCAGCAGCGACGGTGGGTTCAACTATGGCTACACCTTC. It encodes CASSDGGFNYGYTF.

The chain combines TRBV20-1 with TRBJ1-2; a weak D match, TRBD1 (6 bases). Germline CDR1 reads DFQATT; CDR2 reads SNEGSKA (reference sequence). The V end was cut by 2 bases, the J end by 10 bases, with 11 bases between. The CDR3 covers 11 residues. This chain's CDR3 is CSARRTATYTF. As DNA, the CDR3 is TGCAGTGCTAGACGGACAGCTACCTACACCTTC.

J is TRBJ2-6 and V is TRBV5-1, with D perhaps matching TRBD1 (5 bases). Germline V gene data show CDR1 as SGHRS and CDR2 as YFSETQ. V lost 0 bases to trimming and J lost 0 bases, with 7 bases between them. The CDR3 is made up of 16 amino acids. DNA for the CDR3: TGCGCCAGCAGCTTGGGACAGAACTCTGGGGCCAACGTCCTGACTTTC. Its protein product is CASSLGQNSGANVLTF.

The V call is TRBV5-4, the J call TRBJ1-1; TRBD1 might be the D (5 bases). Per germline, CDR1 SGHNT and CDR2 YYREEE (reference sequence). CDR3 length: 15 residues. Trimming took 4 bases from V and 1 from J, leaving 14 bases between them. The chain's CDR3 is CASSPGAGGNTEAFF. CDR3 sequence (DNA): TGTGCCAGCAGCCCCGGGGCGGGGGGGAACACTGAAGCTTTCTTT. Supplemented by reference TRBV5-4 and TRBJ1-1, the full variable domain reads ETGVTQSPTHLIKTRGQQVTLRCSSQSGHNTVSWYQQALGQGPQFIFQYYREEENGRGNFPPRFSGLQFPNYSSELNVNALELDDSALYLCASSPGAGGNTEAFFGQGTRLTVV.

The chain links TRBV18 to TRBJ2-7; 12 bases match TRBD1. This CDR3 is 14 amino acids long. Looked up from germline, CDR1 is KGHSH and CDR2 is LQKENI. Unmatched junction bases numbered 5, after V lost 8 bases and J lost 3 bases. This CDR3 is CASAGTGGGYEQYF. CDR3 nucleotides: TGTGCCAGCGCTGGGACAGGGGGCGGCTACGAGCAGTACTTC.

The chain links TRBV25-1 to TRBJ2-1, with 11 bases lining up with TRBD2. V was pared by 2 bases and J by 0 bases, with 3 bases of the junction left unmatched. This CDR3 has 17 amino acids. Germline V lookup: CDR1 MGHDK, CDR2 SYGVNS. The CDR3, as DNA: TGTGCCAGCAGTGAAAGTAGCGGGAGGGACTCCTACAATGAGCAGTTCTTC. It codes for CASSESSGRDSYNEQFF.

The chain links TRBV27 to TRBJ2-1, with 7 positions matching TRBD1. J was trimmed by 1 base and V by 5 bases; bases with no gene match: 14. The germline V gene has CDR1 MNHEY and CDR2 SMNVEV (reference sequence). This CDR3 has 18 amino acids. This chain's CDR3 is CASSPGQRAERSYNEQFF. The CDR3 DNA follows: TGTGCCAGCAGTCCGGGACAGAGGGCCGAGAGGTCCTACAATGAGCAGTTCTTC.

The rearrangement uses TRBV4-2 and TRBJ2-3, with a possible D match to TRBD2 (5 bases). This CDR3 contains 17 residues. V lost 0 bases, J lost 0 bases, and 13 bases lay in between. The germline CDR1 and CDR2 sequences are LGHNA and YNFKEQ. CDR3 in amino acids: CASSQDMASGSTDTQYF. CDR3 sequence (DNA): TGTGCCAGCAGCCAAGATATGGCCAGCGGAAGCACAGATACGCAGTATTTT.

This sequence joins TRBV19 and TRBJ2-1; perhaps TRBD1 as D (5 bases). This CDR3 has 15 amino acids. The germline V and J ends were trimmed by 2 bases and 4 bases, with 12 bases remaining between them. CDR1 and CDR2 (germline): LNHDA, SQIVND (reference sequence). CDR3 DNA sequence: TGTGCCAGTAGTATACCCCAGGGTGGATACAATGAGCAGTTCTTC. This codes for CASSIPQGGYNEQFF.

J is TRBJ2-1 and V is TRBV7-3; D ambiguous. Trimming left V 5 bases short and J 6 bases short, with 17 bases between. Germline CDR1 reads SGHTA; CDR2 reads FQGTGA. CDR3 size: 15 residues. CDR3 region: CASSPPGDSRNEQFF. The CDR3 DNA follows: TGTGCCAGCAGCCCCCCTGGTGATAGCCGCAATGAGCAGTTCTTC.

This clone was observed a few times. This sequence joins TRBV6-1 and TRBJ1-5, with a tentative D call TRBD1 (5 bases). Germline assignment: CDR1 MNHNS and CDR2 SASEGT. The CDR3 has 14 amino acids. V lost 7 bases to trimming and J lost 5 bases, with 15 bases between them. CDR3 protein: CASKPSGNYQPQHF. CDR3 coding DNA: TGTGCCAGCAAACCATCAGGGAATTATCAGCCCCAGCATTTT.

CDR3 residues: CASSLPGLAGGFETQYF. The DNA for the CDR3 is TGTGCCAGCAGCCTCCCCGGACTAGCGGGGGGATTTGAGACCCAGTACTTC. The chain is built from TRBV28 and TRBJ2-5; TRBD2 agrees at 14 bases. The germline CDR1 and CDR2 sequences are MDHEN and SYDVKM. The V and J ends lost 6 bases and 5 bases, in that order; junction bases with no gene match: 11. The CDR3 length is 17 residues.